Listed here are 24 T cell receptor beta chains from one sample, sequenced in a study of beta chain features in type 1 diabetes. General observations from the study: TCRB CDR3s from Type 1 diabetes patients were moderately but significantly shorter in all four CD4+ subsets.

Of the isolated RNA, all was reverse transcribed, and so the sequenced material was expressed TCRB transcripts. Sequencing used immunoSEQ multiplex PCR; TCRdb keeps in-frame clones, though not all of them. The sample yields some 700,000 clones, roughly 13% seen once. These TCRs are of unknown antigen specificity. Sequenced sample: naive CD4+ T cells from blood. The receptors here all came from a man younger than 35 with type 1 diabetes.

The genes are TRBV9 and TRBJ2-3; no definite D call. V lost 10 bases and J 1 base, leaving 7 bases between the germline ends. This CDR3 has 11 amino acids. Germline V gives CDR1 SGDLS, CDR2 YYNGEE. CDR3 nucleotide sequence: TGTGCCTCCGGCGGCACAGATACGCAGTATTTT. This encodes CASGGTDTQYF.

In DNA form, the CDR3 reads TGTGCCATCAGTGAGTTCGACAGCACTTATGGCTACACCTTC. It translates to CAISEFDSTYGYTF. The rearrangement joins TRBV10-3 to TRBJ1-2; tentatively, D is TRBD1 (5 bases). V gave up 1 base and J gave up 5 bases, with 11 bases separating them. Germline-derived CDR1 and CDR2 are ENHRY and SYGVKD. The CDR3 runs to 14 residues.

The V call is TRBV19, the J call TRBJ2-7, with 7 bases aligning to TRBD1. Germline V gives CDR1 LNHDA, CDR2 SQIVND (reference sequence). The V gene end was trimmed by 1 base and the J gene end by 1 base; junction bases not matched to a gene: 4. This CDR3 has 15 residues. The CDR3 is CASSIGADRSYEQYF. The CDR3 nucleotides are TGTGCCAGTAGTATAGGTGCGGACAGGTCCTACGAGCAGTACTTC.

This clone was observed a few times. The chain carries TRBV5-1 and TRBJ2-1; TRBD1 aligns across 9 bases. CDR3 size: 14 residues. The germline CDR1 and CDR2 sequences are SGHRS and YFSETQ. Unmatched junction bases numbered 2, after V lost 3 bases and J lost 4 bases. The CDR3 loop is CASSWGQGYNEQFF. The CDR3 nucleotides read TGCGCCAGCAGCTGGGGACAGGGTTACAATGAGCAGTTCTTC.

The rearrangement uses TRBV28 and TRBJ2-1; 7 nucleotides align to TRBD1. Trimming took 7 bases from V and 5 from J; bases not matched to a gene: 8. CDR3 length: 14 residues. Per the germline V gene, CDR1 is MDHEN and CDR2 is SYDVKM. CDR3 in amino acids: CASKAGTANNEQFF. The CDR3 DNA reads as TGTGCCAGCAAAGCCGGGACAGCAAACAATGAGCAGTTCTTC.

The V gene is TRBV30, the J gene TRBJ1-1; 7 nucleotides align to TRBD1. Trimming took 5 bases from V and 3 from J; bases not matched to a gene: 3. The germline V gene has CDR1 GTSNPN and CDR2 SVGIG (reference sequence). The CDR3 spans 12 residues. This chain's CDR3 is CAWRDSYTEAFF. The CDR3 nucleotides read TGTGCCTGGCGGGACAGCTACACTGAAGCTTTCTTT.

In its sample, this clone was seen a few times. The V and J genes are TRBV18 and TRBJ1-2, with a possible D match to TRBD1 (6 bases). Per the germline V gene, CDR1 is KGHSH and CDR2 is LQKENI. The V end lost 3 bases, the J end lost 4 bases, and 21 bases lay between the germline ends. The CDR3 runs to 17 residues. CDR3: CASSPLGNLGAGYGYTF. CDR3 coding DNA: TGTGCCAGCTCACCCCTTGGGAACCTGGGGGCAGGCTATGGCTACACCTTC.

The V gene is TRBV6-6, the J gene TRBJ1-1, with D possibly being TRBD1 (5 bases). V was clipped by 0 bases and J by 6 bases, with 11 bases between them. This CDR3 region has 14 residues. Germline-derived CDR1 and CDR2 are MNHNY and SVGAGI (reference sequence). Here the CDR3 DNA reads TGTGCCAGCAGTTACTCGAATCTGGGGGCTGAAGCTTTCTTT. As protein: CASSYSNLGAEAFF.

There are a few counts of this clone. The chain is built from TRBV29-1 and TRBJ1-2, with a tentative D call TRBD1 (5 bases). Germline CDR1 is SQVTM and CDR2 is ANQGSEA. There are 14 residues in the CDR3. The V and J ends lost 4 bases and 4 bases respectively, with 16 bases between them. CDR3 sequence reads: CSVGVLGRRYGYTF. CDR3 bases: TGCAGCGTTGGGGTTCTGGGGCGGCGCTATGGCTACACCTTC.

This clone appeared a few times. This chain joins TRBV11-2 and TRBJ1-1, with 8 bases aligning to TRBD1. Per the germline V gene, CDR1 is SGHAT and CDR2 is FQNNGV. J lost 5 bases, V lost 3 bases, and 8 bases had no gene match. There are 15 residues in the CDR3. The DNA for the CDR3 is TGTGCCAGCAGCTTTAACTCAGGGGGCTGGACTGAAGCTTTCTTT. It encodes CASSFNSGGWTEAFF.

V is TRBV25-1 and J is TRBJ1-1, with a weak D call TRBD1 (6 bases). Trimming removed 6 bases from V and 5 bases from J, with 25 bases in between. Germline values: CDR1 MGHDK, CDR2 SYGVNS. The CDR3 has 17 amino acids. The CDR3 is CASSPIRDNPGRTEAFF. In nucleotides, the CDR3 is TGTGCCAGCAGCCCGATCCGGGACAATCCAGGGAGGACTGAAGCTTTCTTT.

This clone appeared a few times. V is TRBV28 and J is TRBJ1-5; no clear D. Per germline, CDR1 MDHEN and CDR2 SYDVKM. This CDR3 has 14 residues. Trimming took off 1 base at V and 1 base at J, with 5 bases between the two ends. The DNA for the CDR3 is TGTGCCAGCAGTTTATTCCGGAGCAATCAGCCCCAGCATTTT. Amino acid sequence: CASSLFRSNQPQHF.

This clone has more than one count but fewer than ten. The rearrangement uses TRBV30 and TRBJ2-2, with 9 bases that match TRBD1. Germline V gene sequence: CDR1 GTSNPN, CDR2 SVGIG (reference sequence). Trimming cost V 5 bases and J 1 base; bases outside gene matches: 2. The CDR3 spans 14 residues. CDR3 amino acids: CAWGQGRNTGELFF. The CDR3 DNA reads TGTGCCTGGGGACAGGGGCGGAACACCGGGGAGCTGTTTTTT.

The chain carries TRBV28 and TRBJ1-3; 9 bases agree with TRBD1. The V and J ends lost 8 bases and 4 bases, in that order; junction bases with no gene match: 9. CDR1 and CDR2 from the germline V gene are MDHEN and SYDVKM. The CDR3 sequence is 15 residues long. This CDR3 is CASLTGGSGGNTIYF. DNA of the CDR3: TGTGCCAGCTTAACAGGGGGCTCGGGGGGAAACACCATATATTTT.

This clone was counted a few times. This chain links TRBV30 with TRBJ1-4; D ambiguous. V was cut by 4 bases and J by 1 base, with 10 bases left in between. Germline V gives CDR1 GTSNPN, CDR2 SVGIG (reference sequence). This CDR3 contains 14 residues. Here the CDR3 reads CAWNTGLTNEKLFF. For the CDR3, the DNA is TGTGCCTGGAATACTGGGTTAACTAATGAAAAACTGTTTTTT.

The genes are TRBV6-1 and TRBJ2-1, with 9 bases identical to TRBD1. Germline trimming cut 0 bases from V and 6 bases from J; bases unmatched to any gene: 9. Germline V gives CDR1 MNHNS, CDR2 SASEGT. The CDR3 contains 17 residues. The CDR3 reads CASSEAFGTGISNEQFF. CDR3 in DNA: TGTGCCAGCAGTGAAGCGTTCGGGACAGGGATCAGCAATGAGCAGTTCTTC.

V gene TRBV28 combines with J gene TRBJ2-1; 8 bases map to TRBD1. V lost 5 bases and J lost 8; bases outside the gene matches: 8. Germline lookup yields CDR1 MDHEN and CDR2 SYDVKM. This CDR3 has 14 residues. The CDR3 region is CASSLTDRADEQFF. The CDR3 nucleotides are TGTGCCAGCAGTCTCACGGACAGGGCGGATGAGCAGTTCTTC.

The chain links TRBV9 to TRBJ1-1; 12 bases align to TRBD1. Per germline, CDR1 SGDLS and CDR2 YYNGEE. J gave up 5 bases and V 3 bases, and 5 bases lay outside the gene matches. The CDR3 spans 15 residues. The CDR3 loop reads CASSGSGQGATEAFF. The CDR3 region has the DNA TGTGCCAGCAGCGGATCGGGACAGGGGGCAACTGAAGCTTTCTTT.

J is TRBJ1-1 and V is TRBV30; tentative D call: TRBD1 (5 bases). The CDR3 contains 18 residues. The germline V gene encodes CDR1 GTSNPN and CDR2 SVGIG (reference sequence). Between the trimmed V and J ends, which lost 0 bases and 3 bases, there was a span of 23 bases. The CDR3 region is CAWSVAGQSLMGDTEAFF. The CDR3 region has the DNA TGTGCCTGGAGTGTAGCTGGGCAGTCTCTTATGGGGGACACTGAAGCTTTCTTT.

This sequence joins TRBV27 and TRBJ2-7, with D unresolved. CDR3 length: 14 residues. V shed 3 bases and J shed 0 bases, with 9 bases lying between them. The germline V gene encodes CDR1 MNHEY and CDR2 SMNVEV (reference sequence). CDR3 bases: TGTGCCAGCAGTTTGGCCCAGTACTCCTACGAGCAGTACTTC. Its protein product is CASSLAQYSYEQYF.

This rearrangement joins TRBV27 to TRBJ1-3; a weak D match, TRBD1 (5 bases). The ends were cut back, 2 bases at V and 3 bases at J, with 11 bases in the middle. The CDR3 length is 15 residues. The germline V gene encodes CDR1 MNHEY and CDR2 SMNVEV (reference sequence). The CDR3 loop is CASSLQGFSGNTIYF. As DNA, the CDR3 is TGTGCCAGCAGTTTACAGGGTTTTAGTGGAAACACCATATATTTT.

The CDR3 reads CASGDRGQEQFF. The CDR3 coding sequence is TGTGCCAGTGGTGACAGGGGGCAGGAGCAGTTCTTC. This chain links TRBV19 with TRBJ2-1; TRBD1 matches 10 bases. After removal of 8 bases from V and 10 bases from J, the junction contained 5 bases not matched to a gene. The CDR3 length is 12 residues. In germline, CDR1 is LNHDA, CDR2 SQIVND (reference sequence).

A few counts support this clone. The chain has TRBV30 and TRBJ1-2, with a possible D match to TRBD1 (5 bases). The V and J ends lost 2 bases and 0 bases respectively, with 13 bases between them. CDR1 GTSNPN and CDR2 SVGIG come from the germline V gene (reference sequence). CDR3 length: 15 residues. The DNA of the CDR3 is TGTGCCTGGAGTCGGGACTTTCAAGCTAACTATGGCTACACCTTC. Its protein product is CAWSRDFQANYGYTF.

This clone was detected a few times. This rearrangement joins TRBV7-9 to TRBJ1-5, with a weak D call TRBD1 (5 bases). The CDR3 contains 14 residues. Per germline, CDR1 SEHNR and CDR2 FQNEAQ (reference sequence). V lost 2 bases and J lost 1, with 6 bases in between. In DNA form, the CDR3 reads TGTGCCAGCAGCTTAAGGGGCAGCAATCAGCCCCAGCATTTT. Encoded protein: CASSLRGSNQPQHF.